Following are 28 T cell receptor beta chains from one sample sequenced in a study of graft-versus-host responses after intestinal transplantation. Generated by immunoSEQ multiplex PCR, the TCRdb table keeps only in-frame clones and is missing some. The sample has just under 100,000 clones; 80% to 95% are singletons. The sample was PBMCs, taken roughly 410 days after intestinal transplant. The receptors were sampled from a human patient who received an intestinal transplant, so some T cells may come from the graft donor.

This chain links TRBV29-1 with TRBJ1-2; D possibly corresponds to TRBD1 (6 bases). CDR1 SQVTM and CDR2 ANQGSEA come from the germline V gene. V gave up 2 bases and J gave up 8 bases, with 15 bases separating them. The CDR3 extends over 13 amino acids. The CDR3 protein is CSVERWATGGYTF. CDR3 in DNA: TGCAGCGTTGAACGTTGGGCCACAGGGGGCTACACCTTC.

Turning to this clone: As the CDR3 is not closed by the conserved phenylalanine or tryptophan, this likely results from a read error. V usage is TRBV5-6 and J usage is TRBJ1-5; no firm D call. V was clipped by 0 bases and J by 7 bases, with 11 bases between them. Germline CDR1 is SGHDT and CDR2 is YYEEEE. The CDR3 is 14 residues long. CDR3 DNA: TGTGCCAGCAGCTTGGAGGGAGTGGTCCAGCCCCAGCATTCT. Residues: CASSLEGVVQPQHS.

This chain uses TRBV10-1 with TRBJ1-1, with D tentatively TRBD1 (6 bases). V dropped 0 bases and J dropped 5 bases, with 13 bases sitting between them. The length of the CDR3 is 15 residues. The germline gives CDR1 WNHNN, CDR2 SYGVQD (reference sequence). The CDR3 loop reads CASSESTGLGTEAFF. The DNA of the CDR3 is TGCGCCAGCAGTGAGTCGACAGGTTTGGGGACTGAAGCTTTCTTT.

V and J are TRBV5-1 and TRBJ2-2; D is possibly TRBD2 (5 bases). Germline V gene lookup returns CDR1 SGHRS and CDR2 YFSETQ. This CDR3 has 16 amino acids. V lost 1 base to trimming and J lost 1 base, with 11 bases between them. As DNA, the CDR3 is TGCGCCAGCAGCTTGAGGAGGCGCCAGAACACCGGGGAGCTGTTTTTT. Protein product: CASSLRRRQNTGELFF.

This chain uses TRBV2 with TRBJ1-2; D uncertain. The germline gives CDR1 SNHLY, CDR2 FYNNEI. V lost 1 base to trimming and J lost 1 base, with 4 bases between them. The CDR3 is 13 amino acids. The CDR3 region has the DNA TGTGCCAGCAGTGAAGTGGTTAACTATGGCTACACCTTC. It encodes CASSEVVNYGYTF.

This chain uses TRBV7-8 with TRBJ2-2; 9 bases are a match to TRBD1. The CDR3 extends over 15 amino acids. V was clipped by 5 bases and J by 6 bases; unmatched bases: 7. Germline assignment: CDR1 SGHVS and CDR2 FQNEAQ. The CDR3 DNA is TGTGCCAGCAGCCCTCCGGGACAGGGATCCGGGGAGCTGTTTTTT. Translated, it gives CASSPPGQGSGELFF.

The V gene is TRBV11-1, the J gene TRBJ2-3; no firm D call. The CDR3 consists of 13 residues. Germline CDR1 is SGHAT and CDR2 is FQDESV (reference sequence). The ends were cut back, 1 base at V and 6 bases at J, with 8 bases in the middle. The CDR3 DNA reads TGTGCCAGCAGCTTAGATCCGAGGGATACGCAGTATTTT. Its protein product is CASSLDPRDTQYF.

V is TRBV7-2 and J is TRBJ1-4; D is possibly TRBD1 (6 bases). V lost 6 bases and J 6 bases, leaving 14 bases between the germline ends. The germline V gene encodes CDR1 SGHTA and CDR2 FQGNSA. This CDR3 is 14 amino acids long. This CDR3 is CASRPTGTHEKLFF. CDR3 coding DNA: TGTGCCAGCAGACCAACCGGGACACATGAAAAACTGTTTTTT.

The chain carries TRBV7-9 and TRBJ2-7; D remains unclear. The CDR3 spans 13 residues. Per germline, CDR1 SEHNR and CDR2 FQNEAQ (reference sequence). V dropped 6 bases and J dropped 2 bases, with 11 bases sitting between them. In DNA, the CDR3 is TGTGCCAGCAGGGGTCCACATGCCTACGAGCAGTACTTC. It is translated as CASRGPHAYEQYF.

The rearrangement links TRBV5-5 to TRBJ1-6; tentatively, D is TRBD1 (6 bases). Trimming removed 4 bases from V and 0 bases from J, with 14 bases in between. The length of the CDR3 is 17 residues. Germline-derived CDR1 and CDR2 are SGHKS and YYEKEE (reference sequence). The DNA for the CDR3 is TGTGCCAGCAGCCGCGCCCCGGACAGCTCCTATAATTCACCCCTCCACTTT. Protein product: CASSRAPDSSYNSPLHF.

This clone was detected only once. V usage is TRBV9 and J usage is TRBJ2-7; TRBD1 might be the D (6 bases). The CDR3 is 15 amino acids. Between the trimmed V and J ends, which lost 2 bases and 2 bases, there was a span of 14 bases. Looked up from germline, CDR1 is SGDLS and CDR2 is YYNGEE. CDR3 loop: CASSVGAGTTYEQYF. The CDR3 nucleotides are TGTGCCAGCAGCGTCGGGGCAGGGACAACCTACGAGCAGTACTTC.

This chain uses TRBV9 with TRBJ2-2; D unresolved. Germline V gene data show CDR1 as SGDLS and CDR2 as YYNGEE. V was pared by 4 bases and J by 4 bases, with 8 bases between. The CDR3 spans 13 residues. DNA for the CDR3: TGTGCCAGCAGCCCCGCTACCACCGGGGAGCTGTTTTTT. Its translation is CASSPATTGELFF.

For the CDR3, the DNA is TGTGCCAGCAGCTTCAGTAGCAATCAGCCCCAGCATTTT. This gives the protein CASSFSSNQPQHF. The genes are TRBV7-6 and TRBJ1-5; no clear D gene. Germline CDR1 is SGHVS and CDR2 is FNYEAQ. Trimming took 3 bases from V and 0 from J, leaving 3 bases between them. The length of the CDR3 is 13 residues. The full variable domain, in which reference TRBV7-6 and TRBJ1-5 provide the parts outside the CDR3, is GAGVSQSPRYKVTKRGQDVALRCDPISGHVSLYWYRQALGQGPEFLTYFNYEAQQDKSGLPNDRFSAERPEGSISTLTIQRTEQRDSAMYRCASSFSSNQPQHFGDGTRLSIL.

The CDR3 sequence: CAISESTGSYGYTF. The CDR3 DNA reads TGTGCCATCAGTGAGTCGACGGGCAGCTATGGCTACACCTTC. V usage is TRBV10-3 and J usage is TRBJ1-2; D is uncertain. The CDR3 consists of 14 residues. The germline gives CDR1 ENHRY, CDR2 SYGVKD. The V gene lost 0 bases and the J gene lost 4 bases, with 9 bases spanning the gap.

This clone showed up just a few times. This rearrangement joins TRBV7-3 to TRBJ2-3, with 10 bases matching TRBD1. This CDR3 comprises 15 residues. From germline, CDR1 is SGHTA and CDR2 FQGTGA. The ends lost 5 bases at V and 5 bases at J; junction bases unmatched: 7. The CDR3 reads CASSRGGQGRDTQYF. CDR3 nucleotide sequence: TGTGCCAGCAGCCGTGGGGGACAGGGGAGAGATACGCAGTATTTT.

The gene calls are TRBV7-9 and TRBJ2-1; TRBD2 aligns across 12 bases. This CDR3 has 15 amino acids. The V gene end was trimmed by 6 bases and the J gene end by 5 bases; junction bases not matched to a gene: 5. CDR1 and CDR2 from the germline V gene are SEHNR and FQNEAQ (reference sequence). The CDR3 sequence: CASRDTSGGHNEQFF. The CDR3 coding sequence is TGTGCCAGCAGAGACACTAGCGGGGGGCACAATGAGCAGTTCTTC.

The chain is built from TRBV6-5 and TRBJ1-2, with D perhaps matching TRBD1 (6 bases). This CDR3 comprises 15 residues. The V gene lost 6 bases and the J gene lost 2 bases, with 16 bases spanning the gap. Per germline, CDR1 MNHEY and CDR2 SVGAGI. CDR3 amino acids: CASSLMGGQNYGYTF. The CDR3, as DNA: TGTGCCAGCAGCCTCATGGGGGGGCAGAACTATGGCTACACCTTC.

The J gene is TRBJ1-3, the V gene TRBV5-4, with D perhaps matching TRBD1 (5 bases). The germline CDR1 and CDR2 sequences are SGHNT and YYREEE (reference sequence). CDR3 length: 16 residues. Trimming took 5 bases from V and 4 from J, leaving 19 bases between them. The CDR3 sequence is CASSLGQSAGGNTIYF. The CDR3 bases are TGTGCCAGCAGTCTGGGGCAATCGGCGGGGGGAAACACCATATATTTT.

The V gene is TRBV13, the J gene TRBJ2-3, with 9 bases that match TRBD1. The V gene's germline CDR1 is PRHDT and CDR2 FYEKMQ (reference sequence). The trim removed 5 bases at V and 4 bases at J, leaving 10 bases unmatched. This CDR3 spans 16 amino acids. Written as DNA, the CDR3 is TGTGCCAGCAGCCCGAGGGGACAGGGTTATCCAGATACGCAGTATTTT. This sequence encodes CASSPRGQGYPDTQYF.

This chain uses TRBV11-2 with TRBJ1-2; 7 bases are a match to TRBD1. Germline trimming cut 5 bases from V and 3 bases from J; bases unmatched to any gene: 6. The germline gives CDR1 SGHAT, CDR2 FQNNGV. This CDR3 has 14 residues. The CDR3 loop reads CASSMGQGDYGYTF. The CDR3, as DNA: TGTGCCAGCAGCATGGGGCAGGGGGACTATGGCTACACCTTC.

This rearrangement joins TRBV6-5 to TRBJ2-5; 7 bases fit TRBD2. The CDR3 totals 15 residues. Trimming at V came to 6 bases and at J to 5 bases, leaving 12 bases not matched to a gene. The germline CDR1 and CDR2 sequences are MNHEY and SVGAGI. CDR3 in amino acids: CASSLPGGSGETQYF. CDR3 sequence (DNA): TGTGCCAGCAGCCTCCCGGGGGGATCGGGGGAGACCCAGTACTTC.

The V call is TRBV7-8, the J call TRBJ1-5, with TRBD1 matching over 8 bases. Germline CDR1 and CDR2: SGHVS and FQNEAQ. The CDR3 runs 15 residues. Trimming cost V 7 bases and J 3 bases; bases outside gene matches: 8. CDR3 in DNA: TGTGCCAGCACCCCGGACAGGGCCACCAATCAGCCCCAGCATTTT. This translates into CASTPDRATNQPQHF.

The V and J genes are TRBV9 and TRBJ2-6, with D unresolved. The CDR3 length is 16 residues. CDR1 and CDR2 from the germline V gene are SGDLS and YYNGEE. Trimming cost V 0 bases and J 5 bases, with 12 bases left between them. CDR3 in DNA: TGTGCCAGCAGCGTAGGGCAGGCTTTAAGGGCCAACGTCCTGACTTTC. It yields the protein CASSVGQALRANVLTF.

This clone appeared a few times. The chain has TRBV19 and TRBJ2-7; TRBD1 matches at 7 bases. The junction had 7 bases not matched to a gene; V was cut back by 3 bases and J by 2 bases. Germline CDR1 LNHDA, CDR2 SQIVND (reference sequence). This CDR3 has 15 residues. The CDR3 loop is CASSMETGTPYEQYF. Here the CDR3 DNA reads TGTGCCAGTAGTATGGAGACAGGGACCCCCTACGAGCAGTACTTC.

The chain has TRBV19 and TRBJ1-5; D is uncertain. CDR1 is LNHDA, CDR2 SQIVND, per germline (reference sequence). V lost 8 bases and J 2 bases, leaving 19 bases between the germline ends. The CDR3 is made up of 16 amino acids. Here the CDR3 DNA reads TGTGCCAGTGGAGACCTTGGGGAGGCGGGCAATCAGCCCCAGCATTTT. Protein sequence: CASGDLGEAGNQPQHF.

The chain couples TRBV5-1 to TRBJ2-5; either TRBD1 or TRBD2 may supply D (5 bases each). Germline V gene lookup returns CDR1 SGHRS and CDR2 YFSETQ. V gave up 6 bases and J gave up 4 bases, with 19 bases separating them. The CDR3 totals 15 residues. The CDR3 loop is CASTAAAGRGETQYF. DNA of the CDR3: TGCGCCAGCACCGCCGCCGCAGGGAGAGGAGAGACCCAGTACTTC.

This chain connects TRBV2 to TRBJ1-1; maybe TRBD1 (6 bases). V dropped 6 bases and J dropped 8 bases, with 10 bases sitting between them. This CDR3 contains 11 residues. Germline CDR1 and CDR2: SNHLY and FYNNEI. This CDR3 is CASSPDREAFF. CDR3 DNA: TGTGCCAGCAGCCCCGACAGGGAAGCTTTCTTT.

The chain couples TRBV29-1 to TRBJ2-3; unclear D gene. The CDR3 is 12 residues long. Germline values: CDR1 SQVTM, CDR2 ANQGSEA. Trimming took off 4 bases at V and 2 bases at J, with 7 bases between the two ends. This CDR3 reads CSVVPNTDTQYF. The DNA of the CDR3 is TGCAGCGTTGTCCCCAACACAGATACGCAGTATTTT.